Each of the 2 T cell receptor beta chains below was sequenced from the same sample in a study of beta chain features in type 1 diabetes. General observations from the study: People with Type 1 diabetes carried modestly yet significantly shorter TCRB CDR3s in all four CD4+ subsets.

For these TCRs, the target antigens are not known. Of the isolated RNA, all was reverse transcribed, and so the sequenced material was expressed TCRB transcripts. Using immunoSEQ multiplex PCR, the repertoire was profiled, and TCRdb retains in-frame clones only, with some absent. The repertoire includes a few hundred thousand clones, approximately 24% of them detected once, and 0.012% sits in the top ten. Material: naive CD4+ T cells from blood. These receptors were taken from a woman aged 25 to 39 with type 1 diabetes.

This clone was seen a few times. V usage is TRBV25-1 and J usage is TRBJ2-7, with TRBD1 matching 7 bases. The CDR3 has 13 residues. J gave up 3 bases and V 3 bases, and 2 bases lay outside the gene matches. The germline gives CDR1 MGHDK, CDR2 SYGVNS. This CDR3 is CASSDRDSYEQYF. As DNA, the CDR3 is TGTGCCAGCAGTGATCGGGACAGCTACGAGCAGTACTTC.

This chain uses TRBV4-1 with TRBJ1-5; D perhaps matches TRBD1 (5 bases). The germline V and J ends were trimmed by 0 bases and 4 bases, with 19 bases remaining between them. Germline V gene lookup returns CDR1 MGHRA and CDR2 YSYEKL. The CDR3 has 18 amino acids. The CDR3 reads CASSQDFRLGGLNQPQHF. CDR3 sequence (DNA): TGCGCCAGCAGCCAAGATTTTAGGTTGGGGGGACTTAATCAGCCCCAGCATTTT.